This TCR beta chain originates from a study of blood T cell repertoires in COVID-19 (dated by TCRdb to about 2020). Regarding the study in general: Samples from collaborators originated in the United States, Italy and Spain and spanned both the acute and convalescent phases of COVID-19. The material from the prospective study consisted of cDNA or gDNA derived from T cells, B-cell-depleted T cells, or PBMCs. The dataset comprised deeply sampled blood TCRbeta repertoires from subjects exposed to, actively infected with, or recovered from COVID-19. The repertoires were released in a freely available public database meant as a resource for research on the immune response to SARS-CoV-2. Samples were obtained from the ongoing ImmuneRACE study (first 160 participants) and from some 1,300 subjects provided by 6 global collaborators. The sample metadata nearly always contained a de-identified subject ID, COVID-19 status, age in years and sex. HLA class I and class II types, where available, came from metadata supplied by the sample provider rather than from assay-based typing.

In the prospective study, participants were about 18 to 89 years old, resided in about two dozen geographic areas of the United States, and were enrolled through a virtual design. To assign participants to cohorts, the prospective study relied on clinical history that participants themselves reported in a screening survey and a study questionnaire. Exposed participants had been in contact, within 2 weeks of entering the study, with a person who had a PCR-confirmed or clinician-diagnosed case of COVID-19. Mobile phlebotomists in the prospective study collected whole blood, serum and a nasopharyngeal or oropharyngeal swab from every participant. Prospective study participants could optionally give additional blood draws and questionnaires over an approximately 2-month period. Before DNA extraction, prospective study blood samples were shipped either frozen or at room temperature. TCRbeta CDR3 regions were amplified from genomic DNA by means of the immunoSEQ Assay, a bias-controlled multiplex PCR. The paper's processing steps were these. Within the assay, amplification of reference gene primers was used to estimate how many nucleated cells each sample contained. To quantify the absolute abundance of each unique TCRbeta CDR3 rearrangement, sequence reads were collapsed and filtered. For each sample, productive Simpson clonality was calculated as the square root of Simpson's diversity index over productive rearrangements. As stored in TCRdb, this immuneACCESS dataset retains in-frame rearrangements with V and J assigned. A fraction of the clones does not appear; measured against another copy, unresolved V genes explain less than half of the discrepancy, and the remainder lacks a known reason. That table is the source of V, J and clone size, and D and trimming were worked out from the DNA. Within this sample are around 150,000 clones, with roughly 84% of them counted one time only. The top ten clonotypes cover 5.2% of the sample.

Trimming at the junction amounts to 0 bases on V and 0 bases on J, and the germline ends lie 17 bases apart. The germline V gene specifies LGHNA as CDR1 and YSLEER as CDR2. From cysteine to phenylalanine, the CDR3 is 18 amino acids long. The DNA shown is the 54-base CDR3, in frame from base 1. The paper's findings and limits, for the study overall: The amount of clinical and demographic metadata varied by source and participant and was provided uncurated.

On this clone itself: What antigen it recognizes has not been identified. Base qualities are not recorded, but no much larger clone differs from it by a single base.

The clonotype was recovered from a man between 65 and 85 years old who had been exposed to COVID-19. The chain is made from TRBV4-3 and TRBJ1-2; the D gene is not confidently resolved. The sample was PBMCs or T cells enriched from blood (not recorded which). The nucleotides read TGCGCCAGCAGCCAAGAACTTTTAGTTACGGGTGCTAACTATGGCTACACCTTC. This sequence encodes CASSQELLVTGANYGYTF.